This TCR beta chain comes out of a study of PD-L1 blockade in urothelial cancer (dated by TCRdb to the late 2010s). With respect to the entire study: Every patient began therapy around 2014 and was given atezolizumab 1,200 mg intravenously every 3 weeks. About 90% of the roughly 29 patients were identified as males with urothelial cancer of bladder origin, and a prior smoking history was reported by 18 of 29 patients. An ECOG performance status of 0 or 1 was recorded for the patients, and 0 to 3 prior chemotherapy regimens had been received by the patients. Blood samples were analyzed 3 weeks after the start of treatment (second dose) and 6 weeks after the start of treatment. Blood samples gave a median of about 150,000 T cells and 80,000 or so unique TCRs, with a median clonality of around 0.074. The study, an exploratory multi-omic analysis, examined somatic, immune and clinical correlates of response to PD-L1 blockade with atezolizumab in urothelial cancer. Pretreatment tumor samples, along with matched peripheral blood collected serially before and after atezolizumab treatment, underwent TCR sequencing. Progression-free survival longer than 6 months counted as durable clinical benefit, and TCR features were additionally tested against both progression-free and overall survival. Whole exome sequencing and RNA sequencing of pretreatment tumors were performed alongside TCR sequencing in the same patients. Durable clinical benefit was achieved by nine patients but not by the remaining 20. Pretreatment blood TCR-seq was available for fewer than 30 patients, at least one posttreatment blood collection was obtained for some 25 patients, and tumor TCR-seq was available for some 25 patients. Here is what the overall study found, with its caveats: A pretreatment peripheral blood TCR clonality below the median was linked to improved progression-free and overall survival. Greater expansion of tumor-associated TCR clones in peripheral blood 3 weeks after the start of treatment was observed in patients with durable benefit (n of about 20, p = 0.022). Small sample size (n ≈ 28) and many exploratory analyses mean the results are intended to be hypothesis-generating.

Regarding this clone: Its antigen has not been determined. Base quality data are lacking; no much larger clone is found one base away.

V loses 5 bases of germline sequence and J loses 0 bases, and the interval between the two ends is 8 bases. The CDR3 has 14 amino acids, counting the end cysteine and phenylalanine. Only the CDR3 region is kept as DNA, spanning 42 bases read in frame from base 1. Reading the germline V gene gives CDR1 SGDLS and CDR2 YYNGEE. In light of the paper, this sample's time point label describes: peripheral blood 6 weeks after treatment start. The cohort comprised fewer than 35 patients with locally advanced or metastatic urothelial carcinoma treated at Memorial Sloan Kettering on a trial protocol. Peripheral blood mononuclear cells were collected pretreatment and during treatment, with between 1 and 8 total time points per patient. The Qiagen DNeasy Blood extraction kit was used to purify genomic DNA from total PBMCs and tumor samples. PBMCs were collected pretreatment and during treatment, and were isolated and stored as previously described.

Each PCR received spiked-in synthetic TCR analog templates so that absolute template abundance could be estimated from read counts. TCRbeta CDR3 regions were amplified from genomic DNA with bias-controlled V and J gene primers using the immunoSEQ assay. Sequencing of rearranged TCRbeta segments was done at approximately 20X coverage. On the study's bioinformatics: Clustering was used to correct sequencing errors, and CDR3s were annotated against IMGT to assign V, D and J genes. Downstream analyses used only productive TCRbeta rearrangements and left out out-of-frame or stop-codon sequences. Clonality was calculated as one minus the Shannon entropy normalized by the log of the number of unique productive sequences. Clones differing between time points or between blood and tumor were identified by Fisher's exact test with Benjamini-Hochberg correction at adjusted p below 0.01. As stored in TCRdb, this immuneACCESS dataset retains in-frame rearrangements with V and J assigned. A fraction of the clones does not appear; measured against another copy, unresolved V genes explain less than half of the discrepancy, and the remainder lacks a known reason. From that table come the V and J calls and clone size; the DNA was used to work out D and trimming. In this sample the table shows around 80,000 clones, approximately 90% of which occur a single time. The ten top clones hold 0.7% to 0.9% of the sample.

The receptor was derived from a woman aged 80 or over with urothelial cancer. Here the chain combines TRBV9 and TRBJ2-2; the D segment cannot be called with confidence. Sequences were derived from PBMCs, sampled around atezolizumab (anti-PD-L1) treatment. The base sequence is TGTGCCAGCAGGAGAGCCGCGAACACCGGGGAGCTGTTTTTT. This gives the protein CASRRAANTGELFF. Joined to the reference TRBV9 and TRBJ2-2 proteins, this CDR3 gives the full variable domain: DSGVTQTPKHLITATGQRVTLRCSPRSGDLSVYWYQQSLDQGLQFLIQYYNGEERAKGNILERFSAQQFPDLHSELNLSSLELGDSALYFCASRRAANTGELFFGEGSRLTVL.